One TCR beta chain is described in this entry. As yet, its antigen is unknown. This CDR3 is built from 15 residues. Germline CDR1 and CDR2: SGHVS and FNYEAQ. The V and J ends lost 4 bases and 7 bases, in that order; junction bases with no gene match: 9. In the PCR, 60 Vbeta and 13 Jbeta primers were used. Data came from immunoSEQ multiplex PCR; TCRdb stores just in-frame clones and leaves some out. The sample is made up of 150,000 to 200,000 clones, and the top ten hold roughly 1.3% of it. This specimen belongs to a study of cytomegalovirus exposure and HLA in healthy donors. Study-wide results and caveats: Previous analysis showed most TCR beta V segments were productive about 87% or about 30% of the time. In a later analysis, HLA-associated beta chains showed higher expansion and lower generation probabilities than comparable chains.

Input material: PBMCs. The source is a woman aged 60 to 75 in good health and CMV-seronegative. The chain uses TRBV7-6 and TRBJ2-1, with TRBD1 matching over 8 bases. This chain's CDR3 is CASSSTGQAWNEQFF. The CDR3 nucleotides read TGTGCCAGCAGCTCTACGGGACAGGCCTGGAATGAGCAGTTCTTC.